These T cell receptor beta chains were read from a single sample in a study of blood T cell repertoires in COVID-19. Sequencing was performed with immunoSEQ multiplex PCR; in TCRdb, only in-frame clones are kept and a portion is missing. The sample carries about 250,000 clones, roughly 80% recorded once. The sample comprised peripheral blood. Source of these receptors: a woman of 80 years or more with acute or convalescent COVID-19. The CDR3 runs from the conserved cysteine through the conserved F or W. D genes are given only for firm matches. Not every row has a clone size; where given, it reads once, few, many or a size class.

>.|few|13|TRBJ2-4|TRBV2
CATSSEGKNIQYF
TGTGCCACCTCGTCGGAGGGGAAAAACATTCAGTACTTC
>TRBD1|.|16|TRBJ2-2|TRBV25-1
CASSFRTGGHTGELFF
TGTGCCAGCAGCTTTCGGACAGGGGGCCACACCGGGGAGCTGTTTTTT
>.|.|17|TRBJ1-2|TRBV7-9
CASANVFQGRPAYGYTF
TGTGCCAGCGCTAACGTCTTCCAGGGCCGCCCGGCCTATGGCTACACCTTC
>TRBD2|.|15|TRBJ2-1|TRBV5-8
CASSLWLAGRNEQFF
TGTGCCAGCAGCTTGTGGCTAGCGGGCCGCAATGAGCAGTTCTTC
>.|.|16|TRBJ1-6|TRBV5-1
CASSLGQVSYNSPLHF
TGCGCCAGCAGCTTGGGTCAGGTCTCCTATAATTCACCCCTCCACTTT
>TRBD1|.|19|TRBJ2-7|TRBV7-2
CASSFTGTGLFLTNYEQYF
TGTGCCAGCAGCTTTACCGGGACAGGGCTTTTTTTAACGAACTACGAGCAGTACTTC
>TRBD2|.|16|TRBJ2-1|TRBV11-2
CASSPRLAVSYNEQFF
TGTGCCAGCAGCCCGAGACTAGCGGTCTCCTACAATGAGCAGTTCTTC
>TRBD1|.|16|TRBJ1-1|TRBV28
CASSSTAGQGIVEAFF
TGTGCCAGCAGTTCTACTGCAGGACAGGGGATTGTTGAAGCTTTCTTT
>TRBD1|.|15|TRBJ2-1|TRBV6-4
CASSDGGQAYNEQFF
TGTGCCAGCAGTGACGGGGGACAGGCTTACAATGAGCAGTTCTTC
>TRBD1|.|12|TRBJ1-1|TRBV3-1/TRBV3-2
CASSQGDREAFF
TGTGCCAGCAGCCAAGGGGACAGGGAAGCTTTCTTT
>TRBD2|.|15|TRBJ2-3|TRBV5-1
CASTIAGGTADTQYF
TGCGCCAGCACCATAGCGGGAGGCACCGCAGATACGCAGTATTTT
>TRBD1|.|14|TRBJ1-4|TRBV6-6
CASSYSDRGEKLFF
TGTGCCAGCAGTTACTCCGACAGGGGCGAAAAACTGTTTTTT
>.|.|14|TRBJ1-6|TRBV7-9
CASSLAGGREPLHF
TGTGCCAGCAGCTTAGCTGGGGGCCGGGAACCCCTCCACTTT
>TRBD1|once|14|TRBJ1-5|TRBV6-5
CASSPDRGYQPQHF
TGTGCCAGCAGTCCGGACAGGGGGTATCAGCCCCAGCATTTT
>.|.|14|TRBJ2-5|TRBV14
CASSQGSGRGAQYF
TGTGCCAGCAGCCAAGGATCGGGCAGGGGGGCCCAGTACTTC
>.|few|13|TRBJ1-5|TRBV5-1
CASISRGYQPQHF
TGCGCCAGCATCTCTCGGGGGTACCAGCCCCAGCATTTT
>.|.|15|TRBJ2-3|TRBV27
CASSQTGPWANTQYF
TGTGCCAGCAGTCAAACAGGGCCTTGGGCAAATACGCAGTATTTT
>.|.|15|TRBJ1-3|TRBV7-2
CASSPLGRAGNTIYF
TGTGCCAGCAGCCCCTTGGGCAGGGCTGGAAACACCATATATTTT
>TRBD1|.|16|TRBJ2-5|TRBV19
CASSIMFGTGRETQYF
TGTGCCAGTAGTATTATGTTCGGGACAGGGCGTGAGACCCAGTACTTC
>.|.|13|TRBJ2-4|TRBV1
CTNTQVAKNIQYF
TGCACCAACACACAGGTAGCCAAAAACATTCAGTACTTC
>TRBD1|.|17|TRBJ1-1|TRBV10-3
CATSVGQGAGLNTEAFF
TGTGCCACCTCGGTTGGGCAGGGGGCCGGTTTGAACACTGAAGCTTTCTTT
>.|few|13|TRBJ1-1|TRBV6-5
CACTWAPNTEAFF
TGTGCCTGCACATGGGCCCCCAACACTGAAGCTTTCTTT
>.|few|13|TRBJ2-2|TRBV11-2
CASSLGYAGELFF
TGTGCCAGCAGCTTAGGCTATGCCGGGGAGCTGTTTTTT
>TRBD2|.|13|TRBJ2-1|TRBV5-1
CASSLDGGDEQFF
TGCGCCAGCAGCTTGGACGGGGGGGATGAGCAGTTCTTC
>TRBD2|.|13|TRBJ2-5|TRBV29-1
CSSWTSLRETQYF
TGCAGCTCTTGGACTAGCCTAAGGGAGACCCAGTACTTC
>TRBD1|.|12|TRBJ2-3|TRBV12-3/TRBV12-4
CASQGGTDTQYF
TGTGCCAGCCAGGGGGGCACAGATACGCAGTATTTT
>.|.|15|TRBJ2-7|TRBV28
CASSLSGGISYEQYF
TGTGCCAGCAGTTTATCCGGCGGGATTTCCTACGAGCAGTACTTC
>.|.|11|TRBJ1-2|TRBV6-5
CASSQGYGYTF
TGTGCCAGCAGCCAGGGCTATGGCTACACCTTC
>TRBD1|.|14|TRBJ2-2|TRBV13
CASSSQGATGELFF
TGTGCCAGCAGCTCACAGGGGGCCACCGGGGAGCTGTTTTTT
>TRBD2|.|14|TRBJ2-1|TRBV7-9
CASTRTSGLNEQFF
TGTGCCAGCACCAGGACTAGCGGGCTGAATGAGCAGTTCTTC
>TRBD2|.|15|TRBJ2-7|TRBV6-1
CASSVAGGTSYEQYF
TGTGCCAGCAGTGTAGCGGGGGGGACCTCCTACGAGCAGTACTTC
>.|.|15|TRBJ1-5|TRBV21-1
CASSWRGPMNQPQHF
TGTGCCAGCAGCTGGAGGGGGCCGATGAATCAGCCCCAGCATTTT
>.|.|12|TRBJ1-5|TRBV12-5
CASGLQGQPQHF
TGTGCTAGTGGTTTGCAGGGTCAGCCCCAGCATTTT
>TRBD1|.|15|TRBJ1-3|TRBV29-1
CSVGDRGSSGNTIYF
TGCAGCGTTGGGGACAGGGGCAGCTCTGGAAACACCATATATTTT
>.|.|16|TRBJ2-3|TRBV28
CASSSPSGTYTDTQYF
TGTGCCAGCAGTTCCCCTTCGGGGACATACACAGATACGCAGTATTTT
>.|.|15|TRBJ1-2|TRBV19
CASSIGRDGNYGYTF
TGTGCCAGTAGTATAGGACGGGATGGCAACTATGGCTACACCTTC
>.|.|14|TRBJ1-1|TRBV18
CASSLGQGDTEAFF
TGTGCCAGCTCATTAGGGCAGGGTGACACTGAAGCTTTCTTT
>TRBD2|.|17|TRBJ2-3|TRBV7-2
CASSTNSRGGLTDTQYF
TGTGCCAGCAGCACAAATTCCCGGGGGGGCCTAACAGATACGCAGTATTTT
>.|.|13|TRBJ1-5|TRBV23-1
CASTPTENQPQHF
TGCGCCAGCACCCCGACAGAAAATCAGCCCCAGCATTTT
>.|.|15|TRBJ2-3|TRBV2
CASSDAGILTDTQYF
TGTGCCAGCAGTGATGCGGGGATTTTGACAGATACGCAGTATTTT
>TRBD1|.|16|TRBJ1-1|TRBV3-1/TRBV3-2
CASSRQGFSMNTEAFF
TGTGCCAGCAGCCGACAGGGTTTCTCCATGAACACTGAAGCTTTCTTT
>TRBD1|.|15|TRBJ2-2|TRBV12-5
CASGLPDRDTGELFF
TGTGCTAGTGGATTACCGGACAGGGACACCGGGGAGCTGTTTTTT
>.|.|12|TRBJ1-1|TRBV6-6
CASSSLADEAFF
TGTGCCAGCAGTTCCTTGGCAGATGAAGCTTTCTTT
>.|.|13|TRBJ1-1|TRBV15
CATSRAKNTEAFF
TGTGCCACCAGCAGAGCTAAGAACACTGAAGCTTTCTTT
>TRBD1|.|19|TRBJ1-3|TRBV7-9
CASSLAGTGGSSSGNTIYF
TGTGCCAGCAGCCTCGCCGGGACAGGGGGCTCAAGCTCTGGAAACACCATATATTTT
>TRBD1|.|14|TRBJ1-4|TRBV5-1
CASSFGTGGEKLFF
TGCGCCAGCAGCTTTGGGACAGGTGGTGAAAAACTGTTTTTT
>.|.|14|TRBJ1-4|TRBV18
CASSPSRWDEKLFF
TGTGCCAGCTCACCTTCGAGGTGGGATGAAAAACTGTTTTTT
>.|.|12|TRBJ1-1|TRBV29-1
CSGGFEGTEAFF
TGCAGCGGTGGGTTCGAGGGCACTGAAGCTTTCTTT
>TRBD1|once|13|TRBJ1-2|TRBV30
CAWSEDRGYGYTF
TGTGCCTGGAGCGAGGACAGGGGGTATGGCTACACCTTC
>TRBD1|.|16|TRBJ1-6|TRBV5-6
CASSSPGQGARSPLHF
TGTGCCAGCAGCTCACCGGGACAGGGGGCGCGTTCACCCCTCCACTTT
>.|.|12|TRBJ2-5|TRBV29-1
CSVVGLGETQYF
TGCAGCGTTGTTGGCCTAGGAGAGACCCAGTACTTC
>TRBD1|.|20|TRBJ1-1|TRBV6-8
CASSSHIPTTGPVVNTEAFF
TGTGCCAGCAGTTCCCACATCCCAACGACAGGGCCGGTAGTGAACACTGAAGCTTTCTTT
>.|.|14|TRBJ2-1|TRBV5-1
CASSSRLAYNEQFF
TGCGCCAGCAGCTCAAGACTAGCCTACAATGAGCAGTTCTTC
>TRBD1|.|14|TRBJ1-3|TRBV30
CAWKGQGVGNTIYF
TGTGCCTGGAAAGGACAGGGGGTTGGAAACACCATATATTTT
>.|.|14|TRBJ1-2|TRBV27
CASTDRSPPYGYTF
TGTGCCAGCACGGACAGATCCCCTCCATATGGCTACACCTTC
>.|.|14|TRBJ1-4|TRBV30
CAWSVGQLNEKLFF
TGTGCCTGGAGTGTTGGACAGCTTAATGAAAAACTGTTTTTT
>.|.|14|TRBJ1-5|TRBV7-9
CASSFLTDDQPQHF
TGTGCCAGCAGCTTCTTGACAGATGATCAGCCCCAGCATTTT
>TRBD2|.|16|TRBJ2-5|TRBV9
CASSGSSGGHQETQYF
TGTGCCAGCAGCGGGAGTAGCGGGGGGCACCAAGAGACCCAGTACTTC
>TRBD2|.|13|TRBJ2-3|TRBV3-1/TRBV3-2
CASSLAGGDTQYF
TGTGCCAGCTCCCTAGCGGGAGGGGATACGCAGTATTTT